This record concerns one T cell receptor beta chain sequence. Its antigen is still unknown. TCRdb reprocessed the 5' RACE reads via MiXCR and lists one record per CDR3 protein. This sample has approximately 580,000 distinct CDR3 sequences, with roughly 20% found just once. These data are taken from a study of T-cell memory formation after mild COVID-19. The wider study: TCR clusters largely stayed donor specific. Findings of the study overall: Certain responding clones were present in pre-infection memory, suggesting participation of cross-reactive memory. Mostly located in CM and EM were contracting CD4+ clones, with contracting CD8+ clones located in EMRA. Second-wave clones reaching peak frequency on day 37 lacked confirmed SARS-CoV-2 specificity.

This CDR3 is built from 12 residues. The ends were cut back, 8 bases at V and 5 bases at J, with 10 bases in the middle. CDR1 and CDR2 from the germline V gene are SGDLS and YYNGEE. Sequencing was performed on PBMCs or a T cell subset sorted from them (not recorded which). The sequence derives from an adult woman who had mild COVID-19 (a few samples of this study predate the infection). Cell type and time point are not known. V and J are TRBV9 and TRBJ2-2; possible D gene TRBD1, 5 bases. CDR3 sequence: CASSTETGELFF. CDR3 in DNA: TGTGCCAGTTCGACAGAAACCGGGGAGCTGTTTTTT.